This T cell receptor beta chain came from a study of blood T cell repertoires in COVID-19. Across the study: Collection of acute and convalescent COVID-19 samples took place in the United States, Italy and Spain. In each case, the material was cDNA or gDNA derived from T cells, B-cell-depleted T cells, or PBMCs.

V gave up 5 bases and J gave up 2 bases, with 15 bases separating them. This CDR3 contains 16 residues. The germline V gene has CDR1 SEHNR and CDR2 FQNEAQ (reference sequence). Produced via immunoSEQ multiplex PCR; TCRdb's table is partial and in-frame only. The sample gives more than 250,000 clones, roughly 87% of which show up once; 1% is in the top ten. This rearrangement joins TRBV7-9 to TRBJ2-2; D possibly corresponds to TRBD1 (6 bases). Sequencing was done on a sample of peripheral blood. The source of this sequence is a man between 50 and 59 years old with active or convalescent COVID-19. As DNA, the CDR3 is TGTGCCAGCAGCCGCTGGGGGACACCTAACACCGGGGAGCTGTTTTTT. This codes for CASSRWGTPNTGELFF.